These T cell receptor beta chains were read from a single sample in a study of brain T cells in children with intractable seizures. The repertoire was sequenced with immunoSEQ multiplex PCR; TCRdb's copy has only in-frame clones and lacks some. In the table there are some 76,000 clones, about 92% of which are singletons. Sequenced here: peripheral blood, sampled at surgery. These receptors all stem from a boy younger than two with tuberous sclerosis and intractable seizures. CDR3s include the opening cysteine and the closing phenylalanine or tryptophan. A D gene is named only where the DNA matches it firmly. Clone size appears in some rows only: once, few, many, or a class for an expanded clone.

v_call: TRBV14
clone_size: once
j_call: TRBJ1-1
d_call: -
cdr3_aa: CASSQDLTGTEAFF
cdr3_nt: TGTGCCAGCAGCCAAGATTTGACCGGGACTGAAGCTTTCTTT

v_call: TRBV9
clone_size: -
j_call: TRBJ2-7
d_call: -
cdr3_aa: CASSVAWGESYEQYF
cdr3_nt: TGTGCCAGCAGCGTAGCATGGGGCGAATCCTACGAGCAGTACTTC

v_call: TRBV2
clone_size: -
j_call: TRBJ2-2
d_call: TRBD1
cdr3_aa: CASSERGTGNTGELFF
cdr3_nt: TGTGCCAGCAGTGAACGCGGGACAGGGAACACCGGGGAGCTGTTTTTT

v_call: TRBV21-1
clone_size: -
j_call: TRBJ2-7
d_call: -
cdr3_aa: CASSIPGTGEETMVGEQYF
cdr3_nt: TGTGCCAGCAGCATTCCCGGGACAGGGGAGGAGACTATGGTCGGCGAGCAGTACTTC

v_call: TRBV19
clone_size: -
j_call: TRBJ2-7
d_call: TRBD1
cdr3_aa: CASSTGGAFYEQYF
cdr3_nt: TGTGCCAGTAGTACAGGGGGCGCATTCTACGAGCAGTACTTC

v_call: TRBV29-1
clone_size: -
j_call: TRBJ1-2
d_call: -
cdr3_aa: CSVVRETGYGYTF
cdr3_nt: TGCAGCGTTGTACGGGAAACCGGCTATGGCTACACCTTC

v_call: TRBV5-6
clone_size: -
j_call: TRBJ2-5
d_call: -
cdr3_aa: CASSPDLYGGRETQYF
cdr3_nt: TGTGCCAGCAGCCCCGACCTTTACGGGGGGCGGGAGACCCAGTACTTC

v_call: TRBV10-3
clone_size: -
j_call: TRBJ2-2
d_call: -
cdr3_aa: CAISGATGNTGELFF
cdr3_nt: TGTGCCATCAGCGGGGCGACGGGGAACACCGGGGAGCTGTTTTTT

v_call: TRBV19
clone_size: -
j_call: TRBJ1-2
d_call: -
cdr3_aa: CASSIAPAGIYGYTF
cdr3_nt: TGTGCCAGTAGTATAGCCCCAGCAGGGATATATGGCTACACCTTC

v_call: TRBV11-2
clone_size: -
j_call: TRBJ1-2
d_call: -
cdr3_aa: CASSLWVRSGNYGYTF
cdr3_nt: TGTGCCAGCAGCTTATGGGTGCGATCTGGGAACTATGGCTACACCTTC

v_call: TRBV28
clone_size: -
j_call: TRBJ2-7
d_call: TRBD1
cdr3_aa: CASTPWGQGSYEQYF
cdr3_nt: TGTGCCAGCACCCCGTGGGGACAGGGTTCCTACGAGCAGTACTTC

v_call: TRBV2
clone_size: -
j_call: TRBJ2-6
d_call: -
cdr3_aa: CASSEEEPGANVLTF
cdr3_nt: TGTGCCAGCAGTGAAGAGGAGCCAGGGGCCAACGTCCTGACTTTC

v_call: TRBV6-5
clone_size: -
j_call: TRBJ1-6
d_call: TRBD1
cdr3_aa: CASSYSTGFGSPLHF
cdr3_nt: TGTGCCAGCAGTTACTCGACAGGGTTCGGTTCACCCCTCCACTTT

v_call: TRBV11-3
clone_size: -
j_call: TRBJ2-2
d_call: -
cdr3_aa: CASSLGTVMNTGELFF
cdr3_nt: TGTGCCAGCAGCTTAGGGACAGTTATGAACACCGGGGAGCTGTTTTTT

v_call: TRBV13
clone_size: -
j_call: TRBJ1-4
d_call: -
cdr3_aa: CASSIRARGEKLFF
cdr3_nt: TGTGCCAGCAGCATTAGGGCCCGAGGGGAAAAACTGTTTTTT

v_call: TRBV7-8
clone_size: -
j_call: TRBJ2-7
d_call: -
cdr3_aa: CASSLNVGGRSYEQYF
cdr3_nt: TGTGCCAGCAGCTTAAACGTCGGGGGGCGCTCCTACGAGCAGTACTTC

v_call: TRBV18
clone_size: -
j_call: TRBJ1-2
d_call: TRBD1
cdr3_aa: CASSPTGDDYGYTF
cdr3_nt: TGTGCCAGCTCACCGACAGGGGATGACTATGGCTACACCTTC

v_call: TRBV7-3
clone_size: -
j_call: TRBJ1-6
d_call: -
cdr3_aa: CASSLTDSSPLHF
cdr3_nt: TGTGCCAGCAGCTTAACAGACTCTTCACCCCTCCACTTT

v_call: TRBV6-5
clone_size: -
j_call: TRBJ2-2
d_call: TRBD1
cdr3_aa: CAIRTGYTGELFF
cdr3_nt: TGTGCCATTCGGACAGGGTACACCGGGGAGCTGTTTTTT